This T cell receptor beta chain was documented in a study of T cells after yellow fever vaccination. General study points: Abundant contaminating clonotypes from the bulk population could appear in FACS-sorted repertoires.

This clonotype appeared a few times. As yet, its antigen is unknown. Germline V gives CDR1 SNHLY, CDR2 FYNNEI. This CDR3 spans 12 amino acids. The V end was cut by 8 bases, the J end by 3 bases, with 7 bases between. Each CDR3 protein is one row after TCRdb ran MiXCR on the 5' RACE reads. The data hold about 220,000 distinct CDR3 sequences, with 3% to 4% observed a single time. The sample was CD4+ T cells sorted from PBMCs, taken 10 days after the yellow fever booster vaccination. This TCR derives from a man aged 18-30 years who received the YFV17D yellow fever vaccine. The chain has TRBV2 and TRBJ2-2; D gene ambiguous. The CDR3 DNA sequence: TGTGCCAGCTCCCTCCACACCGGGGAGCTGTTTTTT. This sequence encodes CASSLHTGELFF.